This passage covers 4 T cell receptor beta chains from one sample sequenced in a study of regulatory T cells in long-lasting Graves disease. Time point here: newly diagnosed GD, antithyroid drugs for less than 3 months. PBMCs were the source of the RNA used for TCR sequencing. HTBI primers from iRepertoire and Arm-PCR of CDR3 regions yielded the TCR beta libraries. TCRdb recomputed calls from the multiplex PCR reads with MiXCR, one row per CDR3 protein. This table has approximately 400,000 distinct CDR3 sequences, 12% appearing once. This sample was also put to use in a study of T cells in Graves' hyperthyroidism and ophthalmopathy.

The source material was peripheral blood mononuclear cells (PBMCs), sampled at new diagnosis, from a patient treated with antithyroid drugs. The receptor set was obtained from a woman between 18 and 30 years old with Graves disease.

This clonotype occurred a few times. This chain uses TRBV27 with TRBJ2-7; TRBD1 aligns across 7 bases. The CDR3 spans 14 residues. The J segment lost 3 bases and the V segment lost 5 bases, leaving 7 bases of the junction unmatched. Germline CDR1 reads MNHEY; CDR2 reads SMNVEV (reference sequence). In DNA form, the CDR3 reads TGTGCCAGCAGTCTGGACAGGAGGCTCTACGAGCAGTACTTC. This codes for CASSLDRRLYEQYF.

Ten or more counts support this clonotype. The V call is TRBV20-1, the J call TRBJ2-1; 8 bases fit TRBD2. Germline V gene sequence: CDR1 DFQATT, CDR2 SNEGSKA (reference sequence). The CDR3 is 13 residues long. The V and J ends lost 5 bases and 9 bases, in that order; junction bases with no gene match: 9. The CDR3 protein is CSAGSGTSGEQFF. CDR3 DNA: TGCAGTGCTGGATCCGGGACTAGTGGTGAGCAGTTCTTC.

This clonotype came up many times. The chain recombines TRBV27 with TRBJ2-1, with 15 bases aligning to TRBD2. Per the germline V gene, CDR1 is MNHEY and CDR2 is SMNVEV (reference sequence). The CDR3 sequence is 17 residues long. J gave up 8 bases and V 3 bases, and 8 bases lay outside the gene matches. DNA for the CDR3: TGTGCCAGCAGTTTTGGACTAGCGGGAGGGCACTCCGATGAGCAGTTCTTC. Encoded protein: CASSFGLAGGHSDEQFF.

This clonotype has a count of ten or more. The chain carries TRBV12-3 or TRBV12-4 and TRBJ2-3; D remains ambiguous. The V and J ends lost 2 bases and 0 bases respectively, with 3 bases between them. The CDR3 totals 13 residues. DNA for the CDR3: TGTGCCAGCAGTTTATGGAGCACAGATACGCAGTATTTT. It encodes CASSLWSTDTQYF.